The following is a TCR beta chain sequence with its context. No antigen is known for it. This sample is drawn from a study of shared clonotypes between healthy human individuals. Study-level results: Enrolling few donors narrowed the genetic and exposure-history diversity that was represented.

It was across several immunoSEQ plates that each subset's genomic DNA was evenly split. Sequencing was performed with immunoSEQ multiplex PCR; in TCRdb, only in-frame clones are kept and a portion is missing. The table has roughly 2,300,000 clones, under 95% seen once. The CDR3 length is 15 residues. J was trimmed by 4 bases and V by 7 bases; bases with no gene match: 11. Germline V CDR1 and CDR2: MDHEN, SYDVKM. CD45RA+ naive and CD45RA-negative memory subsets were separated from CD4+ cells. The receptor was derived from a man between 18 and 35 years old in good health. Some clones in this sample may be carry-over from other donors' samples. The chain has TRBV28 and TRBJ2-3; 7 nucleotides line up with TRBD2. The sequencing input was naive CD4+ T cells from PBMCs. The subset here: CD45RA+ positively selected. In DNA, the CDR3 is TGTGCCAGCACAGGACGGAGACTAGCATCAGATACGCAGTATTTT. It yields the protein CASTGRRLASDTQYF.